The rows below give T cell receptor beta chains drawn from one sample of a study of blood T cell repertoires in COVID-19. Data came from immunoSEQ multiplex PCR; TCRdb stores just in-frame clones and leaves some out. Seen here are some 250,000 clones, about four fifths observed once, and the top ten hold more than 1.5%. The sequenced material came from peripheral blood. Receptors originate from a man aged 30-40 years who had recovered from COVID-19. The CDR3 runs from the conserved cysteine through the conserved F or W. A D gene is named only where the DNA matches it firmly. Size is stated for part of the rows, as once, few or many counts, or as a class when the clone is expanded.

.	TRBV6-5	TRBJ1-5	.	TGTGCCAGCGGAGGGGTAAATCAGCCCCAGCATTTT	CASGGVNQPQHF
.	TRBV3-1/TRBV3-2	TRBJ1-3	.	TGTGCCAGCAGCCAAGATACAGTCTCTGGAAACACCATATATTTT	CASSQDTVSGNTIYF
.	TRBV9	TRBJ2-1	TRBD2	TGTGCCAGCAGCGTAGAGGGCGGGGGATACAATGAGCAGTTCTTC	CASSVEGGGYNEQFF
few	TRBV27	TRBJ2-7	TRBD1	TGTGCCAGCAGTTTCCGCTACATACAGGGGTGGCAGTACTTC	CASSFRYIQGWQYF
.	TRBV7-8	TRBJ1-2	.	TGTGCCAGCAGCCCACAGGGTAGGGGTGGGAATGGCTACACCTTC	CASSPQGRGGNGYTF
.	TRBV7-2	TRBJ1-2	.	TGTGCCAGCAGCTTATGGGGGCTCGGCTACACCTTC	CASSLWGLGYTF
.	TRBV2	TRBJ1-2	TRBD1	TGTGCCAGCAGTCCAGACAGGGTTGGAGACTATGGCTACACCTTC	CASSPDRVGDYGYTF
.	TRBV7-6	TRBJ1-1	.	TGTGCCAGCAGCTTAGTCGTCGGCAGGGTGGTCGGGAACACTGAAGCTTTCTTT	CASSLVVGRVVGNTEAFF
.	TRBV24-1	TRBJ2-7	.	TGTGCCACCAGTGCCCCTCACAGGAAGGCTTCCTACGAGCAGTACTTC	CATSAPHRKASYEQYF
.	TRBV19	TRBJ1-1	.	TGTGCCAGTAGTATAGTATTTAGGAACACTGAAGCTTTCTTT	CASSIVFRNTEAFF
.	TRBV5-5	TRBJ2-3	.	TGTGCCAGCAGCCTCCGCACAGATACGCAGTATTTT	CASSLRTDTQYF
.	TRBV10-2	TRBJ2-1	TRBD2	TGCGCCAGCAACCTAGCGGGGGGGGCGCAGTTCTTC	CASNLAGGAQFF
.	TRBV6-5	TRBJ2-7	TRBD1	TGTGCCAGCAAATCCGGGACAGGGGATTACGAGCAGTACTTC	CASKSGTGDYEQYF
.	TRBV5-5	TRBJ2-1	TRBD2	TGTGCCAGCAGCCCATCCAGCGGGGGGGGCAATGAGCAGTTCTTC	CASSPSSGGGNEQFF
.	TRBV5-5	TRBJ2-3	.	TGTGCCAGCAGCCGAACAAGCACAGATACGCAGTATTTT	CASSRTSTDTQYF
.	TRBV3-1/TRBV3-2	TRBJ1-3	TRBD1	TGTGCCAGCAGCCCACCAGGGACAGGGGGAAACACCATATATTTT	CASSPPGTGGNTIYF
once	TRBV7-9	TRBJ1-2	.	TGTGCCAGCAGCTTAGAGGTCGACAGGACCTATGGCTACACCTTC	CASSLEVDRTYGYTF
.	TRBV2	TRBJ2-1	TRBD1	TGTGCCAGCAGTGTACAGGGGTCTGTCAATGAGCAGTTCTTC	CASSVQGSVNEQFF